One sample yielded the 22 T cell receptor beta chains listed below, sequenced in a study of CD8 T cells in ankylosing spondylitis. General observations from the study: A TCR beta motif of about 8 highly homologous variants seemed to mark ankylosing spondylitis blood.

TCRdb fed the 5' RACE reads into MiXCR, producing one record per CDR3 protein. The sample yields fewer than 550,000 distinct CDR3 sequences, about 5.7% seen once. Antigens for these TCRs are unknown. Sequencing input: blood, either unsorted or a sorted T cell fraction (not recorded which). The receptors were gathered from a male donor with ankylosing spondylitis.

Concerning this clonotype: This may arise from a read error, as a much more abundant clone is one base away. The chain employs TRBV9 and TRBJ2-1; the D is unclear. The CDR3 is 15 residues long. The germline V and J ends were trimmed by 3 bases and 13 bases, with 23 bases remaining between them. CDR1 is SGDLS and CDR2 is YYNGEE in the germline V gene. CDR3 in amino acids: CASSAGVRSSMLQFF. In DNA, the CDR3 is TGTGCCAGCAGCGCCGGAGTGCGTAGCAGCATGCTACAGTTCTTC. Full variable domain (outside the CDR3, taken from reference TRBV9 and TRBJ2-1): DSGVTQTPKHLITATGQRVTLRCSPRSGDLSVYWYQQSLDQGLQFLIQYYNGEERAKGNILERFSAQQFPDLHSELNLSSLELGDSALYFCASSAGVRSSMLQFFGPGTRLTVL.

There are many counts of this clonotype. The chain uses TRBV29-1 and TRBJ1-1; D is unresolved. The CDR3 is 13 amino acids. V lost 2 bases and J 2 bases, leaving 9 bases between the germline ends. Germline V gene sequence: CDR1 SQVTM, CDR2 ANQGSEA. The CDR3 DNA reads TGCAGCGTTGAAAGGAAACTTAACACTGAAGCTTTCTTT. It codes for CSVERKLNTEAFF.

CDR3 sequence (DNA): TGTGCCAGCAGCGTAGCGACGGGACAGGGGGCGCGGGAGCAGTACTTC. Translated: CASSVATGQGAREQYF. This rearrangement joins TRBV9 to TRBJ2-7; 12 positions match TRBD1. Germline V CDR1 and CDR2: SGDLS, YYNGEE. V dropped 0 bases and J dropped 7; count of bases not matched to a gene: 8. The CDR3 spans 16 residues.

This clonotype has ten or more counts. J is TRBJ1-5 and V is TRBV7-2; D is ambiguous. V was cut by 4 bases and J by 5 bases, with 12 bases left in between. CDR1 and CDR2 from the germline V gene are SGHTA and FQGNSA. The CDR3 runs to 14 residues. Here the CDR3 DNA reads TGTGCCAGCAGCTCCCACCCCGGTTATCAGCCCCAGCATTTT. Translated, it gives CASSSHPGYQPQHF.

This clonotype was picked up many times. A junction end diverges from the germline sequence, so it may reflect a read error. The chain recombines TRBV5-1 with TRBJ1-1; TRBD1 is a possible D gene (5 bases). CDR3 length: 14 residues. Germline lookup yields CDR1 SGHRS and CDR2 YFSETQ. The CDR3 coding sequence is TGTGCCAGCAGTTTAGACGGACAAAACACTGAAGCTTTCTTT. Protein: CASSLDGQNTEAFF.

This clonotype was counted ten times or more. The rearrangement links TRBV12-3 or TRBV12-4 to TRBJ2-7, with D possibly being TRBD1 (5 bases). Trimming stripped 7 bases from V and 7 bases from J, with 20 bases between. The CDR3 contains 14 residues. DNA for the CDR3: TGTGCCAGCAAACAGGACGGGCAGTCTGGGGAGCAGTACTTC. Translation gives CASKQDGQSGEQYF.

The chain recombines TRBV11-2 with TRBJ2-3; TRBD2 matches 9 bases. With V trimmed by 3 bases and J by 8 bases, 9 bases remained unmatched. The CDR3 is 15 amino acids. Germline CDR1 reads SGHAT; CDR2 reads FQNNGV. Here the CDR3 reads CASSFYGGSGGTQYF. The CDR3 bases are TGTGCCAGCAGCTTCTATGGGGGTAGCGGGGGTACGCAGTATTTT.

This clonotype was detected a few times. V is TRBV6-2 or TRBV6-3 and J is TRBJ2-5; 7 nucleotides align to TRBD2. CDR1 and CDR2 from the germline V gene are MNHEY and SVGEGT. The CDR3 length is 17 residues. V lost 3 bases to trimming and J lost 1 base; unmatched junction nucleotides: 11. CDR3 nucleotides: TGTGCCAGCAGTTATCGAGCGGGGTCCCGGGGCCAAGAGACCCAGTACTTC. This gives the protein CASSYRAGSRGQETQYF.

In its sample, this clonotype was seen many times. This chain joins TRBV20-1 and TRBJ2-1; tentative D call: TRBD2 (6 bases). Per the germline V gene, CDR1 is DFQATT and CDR2 is SNEGSKA (reference sequence). V lost 6 bases, J lost 9 bases, and 15 bases lay in between. This CDR3 spans 12 amino acids. CDR3 bases: TGCAGTGCCCCCTTCCGGGGGAGTGAGCAGTTCTTC. Its translation: CSAPFRGSEQFF.

This clonotype has at least ten counts. This chain connects TRBV12-3 or TRBV12-4 to TRBJ2-3; D is possibly TRBD1 (6 bases). V was trimmed by 3 bases and J by 4 bases, leaving 17 bases between them. The CDR3 has 16 residues. For the CDR3, the DNA is TGTGCCAGCAGTTTCCTAGGGGGATGGGTCGCAGATACGCAGTATTTT. Translating gives CASSFLGGWVADTQYF.

This clonotype was recorded many times. The chain links TRBV5-1 to TRBJ1-1; D possibly corresponds to TRBD1 (5 bases). Germline assignment: CDR1 SGHRS and CDR2 YFSETQ. The CDR3 covers 13 residues. Trimming cost V 6 bases and J 2 bases, with 11 bases left between them. DNA of the CDR3: TGCGCCAGCAATGATCAGGGAAACACTGAAGCTTTCTTT. This gives the protein CASNDQGNTEAFF.

At least ten counts were recorded for this clonotype. The CDR3 spells CASSYQGLPTYEQYF. CDR3 nucleotide sequence: TGTGCCAGCAGCTATCAGGGTCTCCCCACCTACGAGCAGTACTTC. The chain couples TRBV28 to TRBJ2-7; D perhaps matches TRBD1 (5 bases). The CDR3 has 15 amino acids. V lost 6 bases, J lost 2 bases, and 17 bases lay in between. CDR1 is MDHEN, CDR2 SYDVKM, per germline.

This clonotype was detected ten times or more. The CDR3 nucleotides read TGTGCCAGCAGTCTTAGCGGGAGGGCAGGTACGCAGTATTTT. This encodes CASSLSGRAGTQYF. V is TRBV28 and J is TRBJ2-3; 11 nucleotides agree with TRBD2. This CDR3 is 14 amino acids long. Per germline, CDR1 MDHEN and CDR2 SYDVKM. The V gene end was trimmed by 5 bases and the J gene end by 8 bases; junction bases not matched to a gene: 6. Full variable domain (remainder filled in from reference TRBV28 and TRBJ2-3): DVKVTQSSRYLVKRTGEKVFLECVQDMDHENMFWYRQDPGLGLRLIYFSYDVKMKEKGDIPEGYSVSREKKERFSLILESASTNQTSMYLCASSLSGRAGTQYFGPGTRLTVL.

This clonotype was seen ten or more times. The genes are TRBV27 and TRBJ1-5; no firm D call. Germline V gene sequence: CDR1 MNHEY, CDR2 SMNVEV (reference sequence). The CDR3 totals 18 residues. Trimming cost V 0 bases and J 0 bases, with 15 bases left between them. CDR3 loop: CASSLSRTARDSNQPQHF. The CDR3 DNA reads TGTGCCAGCAGTTTATCGAGAACAGCTCGAGATAGCAATCAGCCCCAGCATTTT.

This clonotype has ten or more counts. The V gene is TRBV5-6, the J gene TRBJ2-1; unclear D gene. The CDR3 totals 11 residues. Per germline, CDR1 SGHDT and CDR2 YYEEEE. The V end was cut by 6 bases, the J end by 6 bases, with 7 bases between. The CDR3 nucleotides read TGTGCCAGCACCCGGGCCAATGAGCAGTTCTTC. It yields the protein CASTRANEQFF.

This clonotype was picked up many times. Here the CDR3 DNA reads TGTGCCAGCAGCTTGAGAGCCCTCTATGGCTACACCTTC. Encoded protein: CASSLRALYGYTF. This rearrangement joins TRBV5-6 to TRBJ1-2, with D unresolved. The CDR3 totals 13 residues. V gave up 1 base and J gave up 4 bases, with 8 bases separating them. Germline values: CDR1 SGHDT, CDR2 YYEEEE.

At least ten counts were recorded for this clonotype. This chain connects TRBV29-1 to TRBJ2-1; D possibly corresponds to TRBD2 (5 bases). CDR1 and CDR2 from the germline V gene are SQVTM and ANQGSEA. Between the trimmed V and J ends, which lost 4 bases and 4 bases, there was a span of 14 bases. The CDR3 is made up of 14 amino acids. The CDR3 sequence is CSVGIARRYNEQFF. CDR3 nucleotide sequence: TGCAGCGTTGGGATAGCGCGTAGGTACAATGAGCAGTTCTTC.

This clonotype was counted many times. J is TRBJ2-7 and V is TRBV27; D perhaps matches TRBD2 (6 bases). This CDR3 has 11 residues. Trimming took 2 bases from V and 9 from J, leaving 8 bases between them. Germline CDR1 reads MNHEY; CDR2 reads SMNVEV (reference sequence). CDR3 coding DNA: TGTGCCAGCAGTTTAGCCGGGAGGCAGTACTTC. Its protein is CASSLAGRQYF.

The chain recombines TRBV6-5 with TRBJ2-2; D remains unclear. Germline CDR1 and CDR2: MNHEY and SVGAGI. There are 14 residues in the CDR3. Trimming removed 2 bases from V and 5 bases from J, with 9 bases in between. This CDR3 is CASSYDFSTGELFF. CDR3 coding DNA: TGTGCCAGCAGTTACGACTTTTCTACCGGGGAGCTGTTTTTT.

This chain connects TRBV25-1 to TRBJ1-4; TRBD1 aligns across 7 bases. CDR1 MGHDK and CDR2 SYGVNS come from the germline V gene. Trimming at V came to 6 bases and at J to 8 bases, leaving 9 bases not matched to a gene. This CDR3 is 14 amino acids long. CDR3: CASREDRAMEKLFF. The CDR3 coding sequence is TGTGCCAGCAGAGAAGACAGGGCAATGGAAAAACTGTTTTTT. The full variable domain, rest sourced from reference TRBV25-1 and TRBJ1-4, is EADIYQTPRYLVIGTGKKITLECSQTMGHDKMYWYQQDPGMELHLIHYSYGVNSTEKGDLSSESTVSRIRTEHFPLTLESARPSHTSQYLCASREDRAMEKLFFGSGTQLSVL.

This clonotype occurred many times. The chain carries TRBV10-3 and TRBJ2-2, with TRBD1 matching over 12 bases. Trimming cost V 0 bases and J 3 bases; bases outside gene matches: 8. Germline V gene data show CDR1 as ENHRY and CDR2 as SYGVKD. CDR3 size: 19 residues. CDR3 sequence: CAISESTRGTGGDTGELFF. For the CDR3, the DNA is TGTGCCATCAGTGAGTCGACTCGCGGGACAGGGGGCGACACCGGGGAGCTGTTTTTT.

This clonotype was counted many times. The CDR3, as DNA: TGCAGAGTACCGGGACAGGGAGATGGCTACACCTTC. This sequence encodes CRVPGQGDGYTF. The J gene is TRBJ1-2, the V gene TRBV20-1; 9 bases are a match to TRBD1. Per germline, CDR1 DFQATT and CDR2 SNEGSKA (reference sequence). CDR3 length equals 12 residues.